The rows below give T cell receptor beta chains drawn from one sample of a study of cytomegalovirus exposure and HLA in healthy donors. TCRdb keeps only in-frame clones here, not all; method: immunoSEQ multiplex PCR. Among about 43,000 clones listed, roughly 51% were seen once. What was sequenced was PBMCs. The receptors here all came from a man between 60 and 75 years old in good health and CMV-seronegative. CDR3s include the opening cysteine and the closing phenylalanine or tryptophan. Each record gives: clone size, V gene, CDR3 protein. Size values are once, few and many counts, or a class for expanded clones, and some rows have none.

clone size: -; V gene: TRBV11-2; CDR3 protein: CASSLTGEQGTEAFF
clone size: -; V gene: TRBV27; CDR3 protein: CASSTRGREQFF
clone size: -; V gene: TRBV6-5; CDR3 protein: CASRIAGGSYNEQFF
clone size: few; V gene: TRBV5-1; CDR3 protein: CASSPSVSYEQYF
clone size: few; V gene: TRBV18; CDR3 protein: CASSTLVSGANVLTF
clone size: -; V gene: TRBV29-1; CDR3 protein: CSVEGLAGGTGELFF
clone size: -; V gene: TRBV5-1; CDR3 protein: CASGTGGAYEQYF
clone size: -; V gene: TRBV29-1; CDR3 protein: CSVDGSQNNEQFF
clone size: once; V gene: TRBV6-1; CDR3 protein: CASSEGARANYGYTF
clone size: few; V gene: TRBV29-1; CDR3 protein: CSALGQLQETQYF
clone size: few; V gene: TRBV9; CDR3 protein: CASSGVNSNQPQHF
clone size: many; V gene: TRBV6-5; CDR3 protein: CASGAVTDTQYF
clone size: -; V gene: TRBV7-9; CDR3 protein: CASSLGSGETQYF
clone size: -; V gene: TRBV4-1; CDR3 protein: CASSRTPDSFWDMNTEAFF
clone size: -; V gene: TRBV9; CDR3 protein: CASSEGTSGSGYNEQFF
clone size: -; V gene: TRBV28; CDR3 protein: CASYRRTSYEQYF
clone size: -; V gene: TRBV10-1; CDR3 protein: CASSPSGTGNYEQYF
clone size: -; V gene: TRBV25-1; CDR3 protein: CASSGGGASYTF
clone size: few; V gene: TRBV7-8; CDR3 protein: CASSPRDFGYGYTF
clone size: -; V gene: TRBV6-1; CDR3 protein: CASSEAGQGNYGYTF
clone size: -; V gene: TRBV28; CDR3 protein: CASRSLAGDYNEQFF
clone size: -; V gene: TRBV30; CDR3 protein: CAWRGAGELFF
clone size: -; V gene: TRBV11-2; CDR3 protein: CASSLGMRAGELFF
clone size: -; V gene: TRBV7-2; CDR3 protein: CASTPGGRPHSEGYTF
clone size: few; V gene: TRBV9; CDR3 protein: CASTMGGSGELFF
clone size: -; V gene: TRBV30; CDR3 protein: CAWSRAGGNEKLFF
clone size: -; V gene: TRBV7-9; CDR3 protein: CASSPPTSGSYNEQFF
clone size: -; V gene: TRBV5-1; CDR3 protein: CASTSAQGGETQYF
clone size: -; V gene: TRBV19; CDR3 protein: CASNKGGAAYEQYF
clone size: -; V gene: TRBV5-4; CDR3 protein: CASSSFEQGNTEAFF
clone size: -; V gene: TRBV28; CDR3 protein: CASSWEDRERPNSNQPQHF
clone size: -; V gene: TRBV29-1; CDR3 protein: CSAMTEMNTEAFF
clone size: few; V gene: TRBV2; CDR3 protein: CASSERGTGIGKLFF
clone size: -; V gene: TRBV2; CDR3 protein: CASSGGGSGGAEQPQHF
clone size: -; V gene: TRBV4-1; CDR3 protein: CASSQDPGTNEQYF
clone size: -; V gene: TRBV6-1; CDR3 protein: CASKDRVDLAQHF
clone size: -; V gene: TRBV30; CDR3 protein: CAWSPQVQETQYF
clone size: -; V gene: TRBV7-8; CDR3 protein: CASSLQGETQYF
clone size: -; V gene: TRBV30; CDR3 protein: CAWSVMSQPQHF
clone size: -; V gene: TRBV7-7; CDR3 protein: CASSSGVSHGELFF
clone size: -; V gene: TRBV4-2; CDR3 protein: CASSQAGQGGGGYTF
clone size: few; V gene: TRBV7-9; CDR3 protein: CASTVDRTSTNEKLFF
clone size: few; V gene: TRBV6-5; CDR3 protein: CASSSVIPGGNYGYTF
clone size: -; V gene: TRBV16; CDR3 protein: CASSKNRDSYGF
clone size: -; V gene: TRBV7-6; CDR3 protein: CASSLAEDYGYTF
clone size: -; V gene: TRBV10-1; CDR3 protein: CASSGGLAGITGELFF
clone size: -; V gene: TRBV12-5; CDR3 protein: CASGGDRDSTEAFF
clone size: -; V gene: TRBV28; CDR3 protein: CASSLRQGFRAGYTF
clone size: -; V gene: TRBV29-1; CDR3 protein: CSVEDSSSYEQYF